This T cell receptor (beta chain) comes out of a study of shared clonotypes between healthy human individuals. The assay was immunoSEQ multiplex PCR, and TCRdb's table has in-frame clones only and misses some. The sample comprises about 670,000 clones, 72% of which are singletons, and about 1.8% rests with the top ten. This clone was seen a few times. Germline CDR1 reads SGHAT; CDR2 reads FQNNGV. The CDR3 is 13 residues long. The V gene lost 4 bases and the J gene lost 8 bases, with 12 bases spanning the gap. The sequence was obtained from a woman in her twenties or thirties in good health. The chain recombines TRBV11-2 with TRBJ1-3, with D possibly matching TRBD1 (5 bases). The specimen sequenced was memory CD4+ T cells sorted from blood. Subset noted: CD45RA-negative fraction. CDR3 nucleotide sequence: TGTGCCAGCAGCTCGGGGCCAGGAGACACCATATATTTT. This encodes CASSSGPGDTIYF.